The text below deals with one T cell receptor (beta chain). Primed by a sample-barcoded 5' primer and a J-beta primer mix, a second PCR proceeded for about 7 to 11 cycles. Each CDR3 protein is one row after TCRdb ran MiXCR on the 5' RACE reads. Seen here are about 1.8 million distinct CDR3 sequences, around half observed once, and the top ten hold over 2%. Germline loops: CDR1 SGHAT, CDR2 FQNNGV. The CDR3 runs 14 residues. This entry belongs to a study of blood T cells in healthy people across ages. This chain links TRBV11-2 with TRBJ2-4, with D uncertain. The closer fit of TRBJ2-7 to the DNA end suggests the J call may be wrong. Specimen: blood. The sequence came from a woman aged 40 to 55 in good health. For the CDR3, the DNA is TGTGCCAGCAGCTTCGGCCCGAGTCCCTACGAGCAGTACTTC. Its translation is CASSFGPSPYEQYF.